This T cell receptor (delta chain) emerged from a study of gamma delta lymphoproliferative disorders and STAT genes. About the research overall: Gamma-chain libraries were built from at least 50 ng of genomic DNA with the LymphoTrack Dx TCRG Assay. Study-wide results and caveats: Nearly all major patient gamma and delta clonotypes were public; only two gamma clonotypes were disease-private.

PBMCs from patients and controls supplied the genomic DNA for sequencing. TCRdb re-called the multiplex PCR reads via CATT. The repertoire holds some 940 delta-chain clones, with approximately 2.1% as singletons. This clone was observed a few times. What it binds is unknown. A far larger clone differs by one base, so this is likely a read error. The sample carries other DNA sequences with the same CDR3. The sequenced sample consisted of blood. The receptor was derived from a human donor in good health.

The CDR3 here is CACDRLTGAQYTDKLIF. The CDR3 DNA sequence: TGTGCCTGTGACCGCCTTACTGGGGCCCAGTACACCGATAAACTCATCTTT. V is TRDV2 and J is TRDJ1, with 7 positions matching TRDD3. Germline CDR1 is GEAIGNYY and CDR2 is EKD. The CDR3 contains 17 residues. V dropped 3 bases and J dropped 0; count of bases not matched to a gene: 12.